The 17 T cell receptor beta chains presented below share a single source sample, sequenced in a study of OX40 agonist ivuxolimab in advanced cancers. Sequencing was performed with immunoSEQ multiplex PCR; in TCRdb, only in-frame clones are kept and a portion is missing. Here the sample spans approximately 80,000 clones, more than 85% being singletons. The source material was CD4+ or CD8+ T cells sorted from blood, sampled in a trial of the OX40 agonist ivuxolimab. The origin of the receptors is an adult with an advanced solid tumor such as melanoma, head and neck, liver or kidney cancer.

CDR3 DNA sequence: TGCGCCAGCAGTCAACTACCTTGGGTGAACACTGAAGCTTTCTTT. This codes for CASSQLPWVNTEAFF. The V call is TRBV23-1, the J call TRBJ1-1; D uncertain. TRBV23-1 is classed as an ORF, of uncertain function. The ends were cut back, 2 bases at V and 0 bases at J, with 10 bases in the middle. The CDR3 has 15 residues.

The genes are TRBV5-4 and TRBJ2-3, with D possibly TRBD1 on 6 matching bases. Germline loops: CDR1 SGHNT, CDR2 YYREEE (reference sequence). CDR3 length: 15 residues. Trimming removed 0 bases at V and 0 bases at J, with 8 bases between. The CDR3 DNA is TGTGCCAGCAGCTTGGTACAGGGCAGCACAGATACGCAGTATTTT. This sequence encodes CASSLVQGSTDTQYF. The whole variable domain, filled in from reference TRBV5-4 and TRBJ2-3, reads ETGVTQSPTHLIKTRGQQVTLRCSSQSGHNTVSWYQQALGQGPQFIFQYYREEENGRGNFPPRFSGLQFPNYSSELNVNALELDDSALYLCASSLVQGSTDTQYFGPGTRLTVL.

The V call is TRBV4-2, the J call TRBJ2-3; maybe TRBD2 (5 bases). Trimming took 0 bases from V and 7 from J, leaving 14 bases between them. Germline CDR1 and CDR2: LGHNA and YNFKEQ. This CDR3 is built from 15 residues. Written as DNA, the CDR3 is TGTGCCAGCAGCCAAGATCGCGGGCCCGGTTATACGCAGTATTTT. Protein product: CASSQDRGPGYTQYF.

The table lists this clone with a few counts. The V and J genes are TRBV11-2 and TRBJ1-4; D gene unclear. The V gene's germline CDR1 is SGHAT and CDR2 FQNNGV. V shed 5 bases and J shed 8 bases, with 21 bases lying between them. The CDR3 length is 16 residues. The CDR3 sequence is CASSPGGSPLLEKLFF. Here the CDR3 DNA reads TGTGCCAGCAGCCCCGGCGGATCCCCCCTCTTGGAAAAACTGTTTTTT. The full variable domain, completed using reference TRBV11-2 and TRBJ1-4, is EAGVAQSPRYKIIEKRQSVAFWCNPISGHATLYWYQQILGQGPKLLIQFQNNGVVDDSQLPKDRFSAERLKGVDSTLKIQPAKLEDSAVYLCASSPGGSPLLEKLFFGSGTQLSVL.

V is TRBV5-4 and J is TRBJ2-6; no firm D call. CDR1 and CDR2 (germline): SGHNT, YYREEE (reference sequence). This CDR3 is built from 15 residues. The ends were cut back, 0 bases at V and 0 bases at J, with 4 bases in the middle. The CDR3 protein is CASSLGLSGANVLTF. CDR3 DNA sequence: TGTGCCAGCAGCTTGGGCCTCTCTGGGGCCAACGTCCTGACTTTC.

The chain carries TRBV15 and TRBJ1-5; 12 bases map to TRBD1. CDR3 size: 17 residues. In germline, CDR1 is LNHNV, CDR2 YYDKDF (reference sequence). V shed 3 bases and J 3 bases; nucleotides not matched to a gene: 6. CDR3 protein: CATSRGQGALSNQPQHF. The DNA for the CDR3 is TGTGCCACCAGCAGGGGACAGGGGGCCCTCTCCAATCAGCCCCAGCATTTT.

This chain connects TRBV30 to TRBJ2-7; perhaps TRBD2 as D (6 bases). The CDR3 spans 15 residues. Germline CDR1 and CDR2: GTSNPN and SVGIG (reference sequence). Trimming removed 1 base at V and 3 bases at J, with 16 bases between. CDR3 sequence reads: CAWSGGDWGNYEQYF. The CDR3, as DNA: TGTGCCTGGAGTGGGGGGGACTGGGGTAACTACGAGCAGTACTTC.

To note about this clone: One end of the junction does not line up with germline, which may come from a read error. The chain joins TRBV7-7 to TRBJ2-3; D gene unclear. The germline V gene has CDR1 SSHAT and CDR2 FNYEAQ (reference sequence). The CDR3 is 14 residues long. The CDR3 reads CASSLAHGTDTQYF. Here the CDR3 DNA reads TGTGCTAGCAGCTTAGCCCACGGCACAGATACGCAGTATTTT.

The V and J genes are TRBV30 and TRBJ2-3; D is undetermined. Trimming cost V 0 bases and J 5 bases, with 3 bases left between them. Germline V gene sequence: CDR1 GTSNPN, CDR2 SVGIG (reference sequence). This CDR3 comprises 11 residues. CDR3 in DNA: TGTGCCTGGAGTGTTGGAGATACGCAGTATTTT. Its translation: CAWSVGDTQYF.

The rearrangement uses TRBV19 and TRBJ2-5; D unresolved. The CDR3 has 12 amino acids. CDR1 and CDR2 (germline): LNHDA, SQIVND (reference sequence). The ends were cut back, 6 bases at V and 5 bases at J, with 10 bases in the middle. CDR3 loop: CASSPVGETQYF. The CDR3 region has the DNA TGTGCCAGTAGCCCGGTTGGGGAGACCCAGTACTTC.

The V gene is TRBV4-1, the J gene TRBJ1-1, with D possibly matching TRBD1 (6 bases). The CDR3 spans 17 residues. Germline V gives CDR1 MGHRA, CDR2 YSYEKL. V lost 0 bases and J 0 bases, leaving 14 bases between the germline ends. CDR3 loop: CASSQDLDRAMNTEAFF. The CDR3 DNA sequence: TGCGCCAGCAGCCAAGATCTGGACAGAGCCATGAACACTGAAGCTTTCTTT.

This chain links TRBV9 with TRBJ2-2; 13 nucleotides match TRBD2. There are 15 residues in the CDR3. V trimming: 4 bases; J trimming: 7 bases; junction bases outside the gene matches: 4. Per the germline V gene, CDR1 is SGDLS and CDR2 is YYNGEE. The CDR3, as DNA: TGTGCCAGCAGCTTGGGACTAGCGGGGATCGGGGAGCTGTTTTTT. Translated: CASSLGLAGIGELFF.

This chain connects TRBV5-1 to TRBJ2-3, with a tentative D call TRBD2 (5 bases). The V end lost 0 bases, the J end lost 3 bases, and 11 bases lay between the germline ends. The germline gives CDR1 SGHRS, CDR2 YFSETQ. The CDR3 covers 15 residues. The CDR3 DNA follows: TGCGCCAGCAGCTTGGTGCGGGTGGCGACAGATACGCAGTATTTT. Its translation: CASSLVRVATDTQYF.

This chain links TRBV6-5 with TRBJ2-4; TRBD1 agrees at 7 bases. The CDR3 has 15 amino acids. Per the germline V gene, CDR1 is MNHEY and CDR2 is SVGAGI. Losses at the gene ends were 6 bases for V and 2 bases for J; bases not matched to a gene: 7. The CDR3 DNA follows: TGTGCCAGCAGCCGCGACAGGGCAACCAAAAACATTCAGTACTTC. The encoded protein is CASSRDRATKNIQYF.

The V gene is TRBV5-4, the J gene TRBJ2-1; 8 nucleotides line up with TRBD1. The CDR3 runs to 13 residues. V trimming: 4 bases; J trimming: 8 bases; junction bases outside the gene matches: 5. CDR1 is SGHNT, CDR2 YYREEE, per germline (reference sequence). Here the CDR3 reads CASSTDRVDEQFF. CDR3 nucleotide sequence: TGTGCCAGCAGCACGGACAGGGTCGATGAGCAGTTCTTC.

The CDR3 here is CASSYSASALSHEQYF. CDR3 coding DNA: TGTGCCAGCAGTTACTCGGCTAGCGCCCTTTCCCACGAGCAGTACTTC. The gene calls are TRBV6-5 and TRBJ2-7, with D perhaps matching TRBD2 (6 bases). Between the trimmed V and J ends, which lost 0 bases and 5 bases, there was a span of 17 bases. Germline-derived CDR1 and CDR2 are MNHEY and SVGAGI. This CDR3 region has 16 residues.

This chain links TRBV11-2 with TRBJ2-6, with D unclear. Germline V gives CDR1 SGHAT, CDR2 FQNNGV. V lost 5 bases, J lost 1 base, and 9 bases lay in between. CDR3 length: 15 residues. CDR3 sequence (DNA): TGTGCCAGCAGCCTCGCTAGGTCTGGGGCCAACGTCCTGACTTTC. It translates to CASSLARSGANVLTF.